These 27 T cell receptor beta chains originate from one sample sequenced in a study of blood T cells in healthy people across ages. It was with a sample-barcoded 5' primer and a J-beta primer mix that a second PCR of roughly 7 to 11 cycles was run. TCRdb reprocessed the 5' RACE reads with MiXCR, giving one entry per CDR3 protein. The repertoire holds some 1.6 million distinct CDR3 sequences, with about 35% as singletons. Sequences were obtained from blood. The receptors were gathered from a woman aged 25 to 39 in good health.

There are a few counts of this clonotype. The chain couples TRBV7-9 to TRBJ2-3, with 8 bases aligning to TRBD1. Germline V gene lookup returns CDR1 SEHNR and CDR2 FQNEAQ (reference sequence). The ends lost 5 bases at V and 6 bases at J; junction bases unmatched: 16. This CDR3 region has 17 residues. The DNA for the CDR3 is TGTGCCAGCAGCATGGCGGCCCTGGACAGGGCCTTGGATACGCAGTATTTT. Protein sequence: CASSMAALDRALDTQYF.

This rearrangement joins TRBV20-1 to TRBJ1-1; tentatively, D is TRBD1 (5 bases). The CDR3 has 13 residues. Germline V gene sequence: CDR1 DFQATT, CDR2 SNEGSKA (reference sequence). V was pared by 6 bases and J by 10 bases, with 21 bases between. Here the CDR3 DNA reads TGCAGTGCCCTTCCGGGGCTTAACGGGGTAGCTTTCTTT. Residues: CSALPGLNGVAFF.

The chain uses TRBV29-1 and TRBJ2-1; 8 nucleotides line up with TRBD1. This CDR3 comprises 14 residues. The V segment lost 5 bases and the J segment 5 bases; nucleotides outside the gene matches: 8. From germline, CDR1 is SQVTM and CDR2 ANQGSEA. CDR3 sequence reads: CSVRGTGFNNEQFF. In DNA, the CDR3 is TGCAGCGTTCGGGGGACAGGATTTAACAATGAGCAGTTCTTC.

The chain is built from TRBV6-2 or TRBV6-3 and TRBJ2-5; 10 positions match TRBD2. Germline V CDR1 and CDR2: MNHEY, SVGEGT. The CDR3 contains 17 residues. J lost 5 bases, V lost 6 bases, and 15 bases had no gene match. The CDR3 region has the DNA TGTGCCAGCAGGGGGGAACTAGCGGGGCTGTTTCAGGAGACCCAGTACTTC. Translating it yields CASRGELAGLFQETQYF.

The chain couples TRBV7-8 to TRBJ1-1, with D possibly TRBD1 on 6 matching bases. Germline V gene lookup returns CDR1 SGHVS and CDR2 FQNEAQ. Trimming left V 6 bases short and J 1 base short, with 12 bases between. The CDR3 is 14 residues long. CDR3 nucleotides: TGTGCCAGCAGACGGGACACTGAGAACACTGAAGCTTTCTTT. Encoded protein: CASRRDTENTEAFF.

This clonotype was detected ten times or more. V usage is TRBV4-1 and J usage is TRBJ1-5; unclear D gene. The ends were cut back, 5 bases at V and 6 bases at J, with 17 bases in the middle. Per germline, CDR1 MGHRA and CDR2 YSYEKL. The CDR3 loop spans 15 amino acids. This CDR3 is CASSDHETSGQPQHF. The DNA of the CDR3 is TGCGCCAGCAGCGACCACGAGACCTCTGGTCAGCCCCAGCATTTT.

The rearrangement joins TRBV9 to TRBJ1-1; weak D call: TRBD1 (6 bases). V dropped 5 bases and J dropped 1 base, with 12 bases sitting between them. The germline gives CDR1 SGDLS, CDR2 YYNGEE. The CDR3 totals 14 residues. The CDR3 DNA sequence: TGTGCCAGCAGGAGGGGGGGGCCGAACACTGAAGCTTTCTTT. The encoded protein is CASRRGGPNTEAFF.

A few counts support this clonotype. This chain links TRBV27 with TRBJ1-5, with D possibly matching TRBD1 (5 bases). Germline-derived CDR1 and CDR2 are MNHEY and SMNVEV (reference sequence). V dropped 3 bases and J dropped 6 bases, with 15 bases sitting between them. This CDR3 contains 15 residues. In DNA, the CDR3 is TGTGCCAGCAGTTTGACCCCAGGGCTTGGTCAGCCCCAGCATTTT. This gives the protein CASSLTPGLGQPQHF.

CDR3: CASRTGLLINYEQYF. The CDR3 nucleotides are TGTGCCAGCAGAACTGGACTCTTAATAAACTACGAGCAGTACTTC. The rearrangement links TRBV11-2 to TRBJ2-7; the D gene is possibly TRBD2 (5 bases). The V end lost 6 bases, the J end lost 3 bases, and 18 bases lay between the germline ends. Germline V gene data show CDR1 as SGHAT and CDR2 as FQNNGV. The CDR3 contains 15 residues.

This clonotype came up a few times. The rearrangement joins TRBV29-1 to TRBJ1-1; no clear D gene. The CDR3 length is 13 residues. Germline V lookup: CDR1 SQVTM, CDR2 ANQGSEA. V lost 7 bases, J lost 4 bases, and 16 bases lay in between. This chain's CDR3 is CSAKGPIRTEAFF. For the CDR3, the DNA is TGCAGCGCCAAAGGTCCTATTCGCACTGAAGCTTTCTTT.

The chain recombines TRBV9 with TRBJ2-1; 9 nucleotides line up with TRBD2. This CDR3 is built from 14 residues. J was trimmed by 8 bases and V by 0 bases; bases with no gene match: 3. CDR1 is SGDLS and CDR2 is YYNGEE in the germline V gene. The DNA for the CDR3 is TGTGCCAGCAGCGTAGTAGCGGGAGACCATGAGCAGTTCTTC. Translated: CASSVVAGDHEQFF.

The J gene is TRBJ1-1, the V gene TRBV3-1; TRBD1 matches 9 bases. Germline values: CDR1 LGHDT, CDR2 YNNKEL (reference sequence). The CDR3 extends over 14 amino acids. V gave up 7 bases and J gave up 5 bases; unmatched junction bases: 8. The CDR3 loop is CASNLGQGRTEAFF. In DNA form, the CDR3 reads TGTGCCAGCAACCTGGGACAGGGAAGGACTGAAGCTTTCTTT.

V and J are TRBV11-2 and TRBJ2-1; 10 bases are a match to TRBD2. CDR1 is SGHAT, CDR2 FQNNGV, per germline. The length of the CDR3 is 16 residues. The ends lost 5 bases at V and 6 bases at J; junction bases unmatched: 10. CDR3 sequence reads: CASSPRAGGVVNEQFF. The CDR3 DNA is TGTGCCAGCAGCCCCCGAGCGGGAGGGGTTGTCAATGAGCAGTTCTTC. The full variable domain, with the rest looked up from reference TRBV11-2 and TRBJ2-1, is EAGVAQSPRYKIIEKRQSVAFWCNPISGHATLYWYQQILGQGPKLLIQFQNNGVVDDSQLPKDRFSAERLKGVDSTLKIQPAKLEDSAVYLCASSPRAGGVVNEQFFGPGTRLTVL.

V and J are TRBV7-2 and TRBJ2-3; TRBD1 matches at 10 bases. Germline CDR1 SGHTA, CDR2 FQGNSA. J was trimmed by 4 bases and V by 4 bases; bases with no gene match: 8. CDR3 length: 16 amino acids. The CDR3 region has the DNA TGTGCCAGCAGCTCCGCTCGGACAGGGGGATCAGATACGCAGTATTTT. Translated, it gives CASSSARTGGSDTQYF.

The rearrangement links TRBV28 to TRBJ1-2, with D hard to call. Germline CDR1 is MDHEN and CDR2 is SYDVKM. V was shortened by 7 bases and J by 4 bases, with 13 bases between the two germline ends. The CDR3 contains 13 residues. The CDR3 DNA follows: TGTGCCAGCATCCCCTCAGACACCTATGGCTACACCTTC. Amino acids: CASIPSDTYGYTF.

As concerns this clonotype: One end of the junction fails to match germline, which may point to a read error. The chain has TRBV4-2 and TRBJ2-3; 7 bases map to TRBD2. CDR1 is LGHNA and CDR2 is YNFKEQ in the germline V gene. The CDR3 runs 16 residues. CDR3 sequence reads: CAGSGSGASSTDTQYF. The CDR3 DNA is TGTGCCGGCAGCGGAAGCGGGGCTTCTAGCACAGATACGCAGTATTTT.

In regard to this clonotype: At one end the junction does not follow the germline gene, possibly because of a read error. The chain joins TRBV14 to TRBJ2-1, with D possibly matching TRBD2 (5 bases). The germline V gene has CDR1 SGHDN and CDR2 FVKESK. This CDR3 has 18 residues. CDR3 region: CASRQEVVRPRGNNEQFF. In DNA, the CDR3 is TGTGCCAGCCGCCAAGAGGTGGTGCGACCCAGAGGGAACAATGAGCAGTTCTTC.

A few counts support this clonotype. This chain uses TRBV20-1 with TRBJ2-2, with D perhaps TRBD1 (6 bases). The CDR3 covers 16 residues. In germline, CDR1 is DFQATT, CDR2 SNEGSKA (reference sequence). The germline V and J ends were trimmed by 4 bases and 4 bases, with 19 bases remaining between them. The DNA for the CDR3 is TGCAGTGCTAACACCCAGGGGAGTAAGGGCACCGGGGAGCTGTTTTTT. The encoded protein is CSANTQGSKGTGELFF.

This clonotype has more than one count but fewer than ten. The chain is built from TRBV28 and TRBJ2-3; no clear D gene. The CDR3 is made up of 13 amino acids. Between the trimmed V and J ends, which lost 7 bases and 4 bases, there was a span of 12 bases. The germline CDR1 and CDR2 sequences are MDHEN and SYDVKM. CDR3 protein: CASNVHWADTQYF. The CDR3 DNA reads TGTGCCAGCAATGTGCACTGGGCAGATACGCAGTATTTT. Drawing the rest from reference TRBV28 and TRBJ2-3, the complete variable domain is DVKVTQSSRYLVKRTGEKVFLECVQDMDHENMFWYRQDPGLGLRLIYFSYDVKMKEKGDIPEGYSVSREKKERFSLILESASTNQTSMYLCASNVHWADTQYFGPGTRLTVL.

This clonotype has just a few counts. This chain connects TRBV11-2 to TRBJ2-3, with 14 bases identical to TRBD2. With 5 bases clipped from V and 5 bases from J, the junction kept 6 bases outside the gene matches. CDR1 and CDR2 from the germline V gene are SGHAT and FQNNGV. The CDR3 is made up of 16 amino acids. The DNA of the CDR3 is TGTGCCAGCAGCGTCGGGACTAGCGGGGGCAAAGATACGCAGTATTTT. Translation gives CASSVGTSGGKDTQYF.

This clonotype was seen a handful of times. The rearrangement uses TRBV28 and TRBJ2-7; 11 bases fit TRBD1. This CDR3 contains 13 residues. Germline assignment: CDR1 MDHEN and CDR2 SYDVKM. V lost 9 bases, J lost 4 bases, and 5 bases stayed unmatched. CDR3 coding DNA: TGTGCCAGTACCGGGACAGGGGGATACGAGCAGTACTTC. Its protein is CASTGTGGYEQYF.

This clonotype was found a few times. The V call is TRBV5-1, the J call TRBJ2-7; maybe TRBD2 (6 bases). The CDR3 is 15 residues long. Trimming removed 3 bases at V and 1 base at J, with 14 bases between. Germline assignment: CDR1 SGHRS and CDR2 YFSETQ. The CDR3 region has the DNA TGCGCCAGCAGCTCAACTAGCCGGGTGTCCTACGAGCAGTACTTC. Its translation is CASSSTSRVSYEQYF.

The chain is built from TRBV7-9 and TRBJ1-1, with 9 bases identical to TRBD1. The germline CDR1 and CDR2 sequences are SEHNR and FQNEAQ (reference sequence). This CDR3 spans 16 amino acids. Losses at the gene ends were 1 base for V and 1 base for J; bases not matched to a gene: 4. The CDR3 DNA sequence: TGTGCCAGCAGCTTAGTGGACAGGGGTCCGAACACTGAAGCTTTCTTT. Translation: CASSLVDRGPNTEAFF. Complete variable domain (other parts from reference TRBV7-9 and TRBJ1-1): DTGVSQNPRHKITKRGQNVTFRCDPISEHNRLYWYRQTLGQGPEFLTYFQNEAQLEKSRLLSDRFSAERPKGSFSTLEIQRTEQGDSAMYLCASSLVDRGPNTEAFFGQGTRLTVV.

The table lists this clonotype with a few counts. This clone may be a read error of a much larger clone one base away. The CDR3 is CSVEGWETQYF. The CDR3 DNA reads TGCAGCGTTGAAGGATGGGAGACCCAGTACTTC. The gene calls are TRBV29-1 and TRBJ2-5; no definite D call. This CDR3 has 11 amino acids. The germline gives CDR1 SQVTM, CDR2 ANQGSEA. The ends were cut back, 1 base at V and 5 bases at J, with 5 bases in the middle.

The rearrangement joins TRBV20-1 to TRBJ1-5; D unclear. The CDR3 has 14 amino acids. CDR1 is DFQATT, CDR2 SNEGSKA, per germline (reference sequence). With 5 bases removed from V and 1 base from J, the gap between germline ends came to 12 bases. This CDR3 reads CSAQSGSSNQPQHF. CDR3 nucleotide sequence: TGCAGTGCTCAGTCAGGATCAAGCAATCAGCCCCAGCATTTT.

This clonotype was picked up a small number of times. This chain connects TRBV20-1 to TRBJ2-3, with 8 bases fitting TRBD2. This CDR3 is built from 16 residues. V shed 3 bases and J 3 bases; nucleotides not matched to a gene: 11. CDR1 and CDR2 from the germline V gene are DFQATT and SNEGSKA (reference sequence). In DNA form, the CDR3 reads TGCAGTGCTAGCGGTCAAGCGGGAGTGGCAACAGATACGCAGTATTTT. As protein: CSASGQAGVATDTQYF.

The CDR3 coding sequence is TGTGCCACGCTCAGGGGGGGCCAGTGGACCCAGTACTTC. Amino acid sequence: CATLRGGQWTQYF. V gene TRBV2 combines with J gene TRBJ2-5; either TRBD1 or TRBD2 may fit D (7 bases each). This CDR3 has 13 amino acids. CDR1 and CDR2 from the germline V gene are SNHLY and FYNNEI. With 10 bases removed from V and 7 bases from J, the gap between germline ends came to 19 bases.